What follows are 20 T cell receptor beta chains derived from one specimen sequenced in a study of T cell responses to AZD1222 COVID-19 vaccine. The data were produced by immunoSEQ multiplex PCR, yet TCRdb's version contains in-frame clones alone and is incomplete. The sample consists of 130,000 to 150,000 clones, roughly 89% of them appearing once. The starting material was peripheral blood, obtained on day 0 of AZD1222 vaccination. The receptors derive from an adult in good health.

V usage is TRBV19 and J usage is TRBJ1-2, with unresolved D. The CDR3 has 13 amino acids. Germline assignment: CDR1 LNHDA and CDR2 SQIVND (reference sequence). V was cut by 1 base and J by 2 bases, with 5 bases left in between. DNA for the CDR3: TGTGCCAGTAGTATAGGGGTAAACTATGGCTACACCTTC. Protein sequence: CASSIGVNYGYTF.

This clone was seen only once. The rearrangement links TRBV19 to TRBJ2-1, with 11 positions matching TRBD2. The V gene's germline CDR1 is LNHDA and CDR2 SQIVND (reference sequence). This CDR3 is 15 amino acids long. The J segment lost 0 bases and the V segment lost 8 bases, leaving 3 bases of the junction unmatched. The CDR3 coding sequence is TGTGCCAGTCAAACTAGCGGGAGCTCCTACAATGAGCAGTTCTTC. As protein: CASQTSGSSYNEQFF.

The chain has TRBV3-1 (or the pseudogene TRBV3-2) and TRBJ2-1, with D tentatively TRBD1 (6 bases). In germline, CDR1 is LGHDT, CDR2 YNNKEL (reference sequence). The CDR3 runs to 17 residues. Trimming pared 4 bases from V and 3 bases from J, leaving 19 bases between. This CDR3 reads CASSRGLETGVYNEQFF. CDR3 coding DNA: TGTGCCAGCAGCCGAGGCCTGGAGACAGGAGTCTACAATGAGCAGTTCTTC.

The chain combines TRBV6-5 with TRBJ1-4; D is undetermined. The length of the CDR3 is 13 residues. Trimming took off 4 bases at V and 5 bases at J, with 8 bases between the two ends. Germline V gene lookup returns CDR1 MNHEY and CDR2 SVGAGI. For the CDR3, the DNA is TGTGCCAGCAGTTGGGCTGGGAATGAAAAACTGTTTTTT. Amino acids: CASSWAGNEKLFF.

The J gene is TRBJ1-5, the V gene TRBV7-2; 8 bases align to TRBD1. Trimming took 10 bases from V and 7 from J; bases not matched to a gene: 9. The CDR3 is 13 residues long. Germline V gene sequence: CDR1 SGHTA, CDR2 FQGNSA. The CDR3 bases are TGTGCCACCTCAGTCAGGGGGCAACAGCCCCAGCATTTT. Residues: CATSVRGQQPQHF.

The chain links TRBV12-3 or TRBV12-4 to TRBJ1-1; D is unresolved. This CDR3 has 13 amino acids. V lost 5 bases, J lost 1 base, and 8 bases lay in between. In DNA, the CDR3 is TGTGCCAGCAGTCCCGTCAGGAACACTGAAGCTTTCTTT. This translates into CASSPVRNTEAFF.

The rearrangement links TRBV2 to TRBJ1-1; D is ambiguous. The CDR3 has 13 amino acids. Per the germline V gene, CDR1 is SNHLY and CDR2 is FYNNEI. Trimming removed 4 bases from V and 5 bases from J, with 11 bases in between. The CDR3 region is CASSGGGRTEAFF. The CDR3 coding sequence is TGTGCCAGCAGTGGTGGTGGGCGTACTGAAGCTTTCTTT.

This chain connects TRBV4-2 to TRBJ2-2, with D unresolved. The germline gives CDR1 LGHNA, CDR2 YNFKEQ. The CDR3 is 12 amino acids. Trimming stripped 10 bases from V and 4 bases from J, with 10 bases between. The CDR3 DNA reads as TGTGCCACGGCGCGAAGCACCGGGGAGCTGTTTTTT. This sequence encodes CATARSTGELFF.

The rearrangement uses TRBV4-2 and TRBJ1-2; tentatively, D is TRBD1 (6 bases). The CDR3 extends over 14 amino acids. Looked up from germline, CDR1 is LGHNA and CDR2 is YNFKEQ. Trimming removed 0 bases from V and 4 bases from J, with 9 bases in between. CDR3 region: CASSQEETGYGYTF. DNA for the CDR3: TGTGCCAGCAGCCAAGAAGAGACAGGCTATGGCTACACCTTC.

The chain combines TRBV3-1 (or the pseudogene TRBV3-2) with TRBJ2-7; D is tentatively TRBD1 or TRBD2 (6 bases each). This CDR3 is built from 14 residues. Trimming took 6 bases from V and 4 from J, leaving 16 bases between them. Germline V CDR1 and CDR2: LGHDT, YNNKEL (reference sequence). CDR3 loop: CASRGSGGLYEQYF. For the CDR3, the DNA is TGTGCCAGCAGGGGGTCCGGGGGCTTATACGAGCAGTACTTC.

V is TRBV7-3 and J is TRBJ1-2; perhaps TRBD1 as D (6 bases). The CDR3 extends over 13 amino acids. Germline assignment: CDR1 SGHTA and CDR2 FQGTGA. Between the trimmed V and J ends, which lost 2 bases and 4 bases, there was a span of 8 bases. CDR3 DNA: TGTGCCAGCAGCTTATCGGGGGCCTATGGCTACACCTTC. Amino acids: CASSLSGAYGYTF.

This clone was counted a few times. J is TRBJ2-5 and V is TRBV14; TRBD2 aligns across 8 bases. The CDR3 is 17 residues long. Germline V gene lookup returns CDR1 SGHDN and CDR2 FVKESK. J lost 5 bases, V lost 0 bases, and 11 bases had no gene match. In DNA, the CDR3 is TGTGCCAGCAGCCAAGATCATGATAGCGGGGTATTTGAGACCCAGTACTTC. The encoded protein is CASSQDHDSGVFETQYF.

This rearrangement joins TRBV6-5 to TRBJ1-4; a weak D match, TRBD1 (5 bases). CDR1 is MNHEY, CDR2 SVGAGI, per germline. Trimming shortened V by 10 bases and J by 2 bases, and 14 bases separated the two germline ends. The CDR3 runs 14 residues. CDR3 amino acids: CATQNRGTNEKLFF. The CDR3 coding sequence is TGTGCCACGCAAAACCGGGGGACTAATGAAAAACTGTTTTTT.

The rearrangement joins TRBV12-3 or TRBV12-4 to TRBJ1-6; D is unresolved. CDR3 length: 12 amino acids. The ends were cut back, 1 base at V and 16 bases at J, with 11 bases in the middle. The CDR3 DNA sequence: TGTGCCAGCAGTTTAGAGTCTCGGCCTCTCCACTTT. This codes for CASSLESRPLHF.

The rearrangement uses TRBV4-2 and TRBJ1-5; the match to TRBD1 covers 8 bases. The trim removed 0 bases at V and 6 bases at J, leaving 4 bases unmatched. Germline CDR1 and CDR2: LGHNA and YNFKEQ. The CDR3 loop spans 15 amino acids. CDR3 loop: CASSQEGQGAQPQHF. CDR3 sequence (DNA): TGTGCCAGCAGCCAAGAAGGGCAGGGGGCTCAGCCCCAGCATTTT.

This chain uses TRBV19 with TRBJ1-6; D is unresolved. CDR3 size: 15 residues. Per the germline V gene, CDR1 is LNHDA and CDR2 is SQIVND (reference sequence). V was shortened by 0 bases and J by 7 bases, with 10 bases between the two germline ends. CDR3 loop: CASSIDLYGNSPLHF. The CDR3 DNA follows: TGTGCCAGTAGTATAGATCTATACGGGAATTCACCCCTCCACTTT.

The V gene is TRBV27, the J gene TRBJ2-7, with TRBD1 matching over 10 bases. Trimming removed 6 bases from V and 1 base from J; junction bases left unmatched: 12. Germline values: CDR1 MNHEY, CDR2 SMNVEV (reference sequence). The CDR3 runs to 17 residues. Here the CDR3 reads CASSFNRGTGASYEQYF. The CDR3, as DNA: TGTGCCAGCAGCTTTAATAGAGGGACAGGGGCATCCTACGAGCAGTACTTC.

This rearrangement joins TRBV5-6 to TRBJ1-2; D call uncertain. Trimming cost V 3 bases and J 6 bases, with 15 bases left between them. The CDR3 has 14 amino acids. Germline lookup yields CDR1 SGHDT and CDR2 YYEEEE. CDR3 protein: CASSYLRARDGYTF. The CDR3 DNA is TGTGCCAGCAGCTACCTACGCGCCCGAGATGGCTACACCTTC.

The chain has TRBV7-9 and TRBJ2-1; possibly TRBD2 for D (5 bases). This CDR3 is built from 11 residues. Germline V gives CDR1 SEHNR, CDR2 FQNEAQ (reference sequence). Trimming left V 4 bases short and J 8 bases short, with 6 bases between. The CDR3 bases are TGTGCCAGCAGCTGGAGGTATGAGCAGTTCTTC. Protein sequence: CASSWRYEQFF.

The rearrangement joins TRBV6-5 to TRBJ2-2; D may be TRBD2 (7 bases). There are 14 residues in the CDR3. V lost 10 bases, J lost 7 bases, and 19 bases lay in between. Germline V CDR1 and CDR2: MNHEY, SVGAGI. CDR3 DNA: TGTGCCACCAAGCCGGGGGGCGCCGGCGGGGAGCTGTTTTTT. Translated, it gives CATKPGGAGGELFF.